This T cell receptor (beta chain) emerged from a study of blood T cell repertoires in COVID-19. Generated by immunoSEQ multiplex PCR, the TCRdb table keeps only in-frame clones and is missing some. The table has a few hundred thousand clones, around 87% seen once; the top ten hold 1.5% to 2%. Residents of approximately 25 US areas, aged about 18 to 89 years, made up the participants. Per the germline V gene, CDR1 is MNHEY and CDR2 is SMNVEV (reference sequence). This CDR3 spans 17 amino acids. Trimming removed 6 bases at V and 0 bases at J, with 15 bases between. This clonotype was obtained from a woman aged 50 to 60 who had recovered from COVID-19. Sample: PBMCs or T cells enriched from blood (not recorded which). The chain employs TRBV27 and TRBJ1-6, with a tentative D call TRBD1 (6 bases). CDR3 amino acids: CASRVDRPSSYNSPLHF. CDR3 in DNA: TGTGCCAGCAGGGTAGACAGGCCGAGCTCCTATAATTCACCCCTCCACTTT.